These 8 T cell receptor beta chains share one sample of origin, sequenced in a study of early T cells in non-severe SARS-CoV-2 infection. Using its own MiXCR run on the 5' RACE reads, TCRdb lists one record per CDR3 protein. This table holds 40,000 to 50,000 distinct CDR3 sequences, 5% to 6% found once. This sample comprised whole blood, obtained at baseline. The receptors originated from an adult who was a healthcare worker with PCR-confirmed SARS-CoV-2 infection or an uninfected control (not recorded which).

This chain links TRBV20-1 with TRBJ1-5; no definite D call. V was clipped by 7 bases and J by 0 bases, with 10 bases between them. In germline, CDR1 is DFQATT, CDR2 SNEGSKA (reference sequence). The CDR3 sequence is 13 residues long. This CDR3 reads CSVGDYSNQPQHF. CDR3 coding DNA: TGCAGTGTGGGTGATTATAGCAATCAGCCCCAGCATTTT.

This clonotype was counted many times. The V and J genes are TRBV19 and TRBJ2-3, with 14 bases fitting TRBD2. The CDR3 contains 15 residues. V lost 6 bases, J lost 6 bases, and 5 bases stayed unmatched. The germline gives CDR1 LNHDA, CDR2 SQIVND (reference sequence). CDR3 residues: CASRPTSGRADTQYF. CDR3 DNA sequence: TGTGCCAGTAGGCCGACTAGCGGGAGGGCGGATACGCAGTATTTT.

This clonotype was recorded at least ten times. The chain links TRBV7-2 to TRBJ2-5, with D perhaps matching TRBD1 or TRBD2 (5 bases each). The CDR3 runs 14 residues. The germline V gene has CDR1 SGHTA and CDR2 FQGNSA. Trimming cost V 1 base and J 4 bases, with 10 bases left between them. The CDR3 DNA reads TGTGCCAGCAGCTTAGTCGCAGGGACAGAGACCCAGTACTTC. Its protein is CASSLVAGTETQYF.

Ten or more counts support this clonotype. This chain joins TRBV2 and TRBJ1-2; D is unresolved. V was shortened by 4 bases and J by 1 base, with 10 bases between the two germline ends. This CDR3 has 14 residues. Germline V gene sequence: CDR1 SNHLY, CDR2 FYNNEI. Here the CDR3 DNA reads TGTGCCAGCAGTGCAAGACGGCTTAACTATGGCTACACCTTC. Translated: CASSARRLNYGYTF. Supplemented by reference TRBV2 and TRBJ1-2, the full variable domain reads EPEVTQTPSHQVTQMGQEVILRCVPISNHLYFYWYRQILGQKVEFLVSFYNNEISEKSEIFDDQFSVERPDGSNFTLKIRSTKLEDSAMYFCASSARRLNYGYTFGSGTRLTVV.

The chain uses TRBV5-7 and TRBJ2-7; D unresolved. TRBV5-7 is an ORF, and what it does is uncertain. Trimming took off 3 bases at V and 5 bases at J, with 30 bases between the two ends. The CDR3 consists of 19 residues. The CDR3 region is CASSSGLHDRTAVLHEQYF. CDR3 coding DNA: TGTGCCAGCAGCTCCGGTCTACACGATAGGACGGCGGTCCTTCACGAGCAGTACTTC.

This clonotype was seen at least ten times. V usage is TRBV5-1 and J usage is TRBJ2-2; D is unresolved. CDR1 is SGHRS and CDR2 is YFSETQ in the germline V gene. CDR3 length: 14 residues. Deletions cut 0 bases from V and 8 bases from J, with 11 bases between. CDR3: CASSLALGPGELFF. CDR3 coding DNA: TGCGCCAGCAGCTTGGCCCTAGGGCCTGGGGAGCTGTTTTTT.

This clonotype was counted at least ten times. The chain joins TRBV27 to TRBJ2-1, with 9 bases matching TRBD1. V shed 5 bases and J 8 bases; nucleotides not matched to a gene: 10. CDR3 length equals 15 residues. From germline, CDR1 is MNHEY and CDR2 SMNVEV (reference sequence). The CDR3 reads CASSPKQGAGDEQFF. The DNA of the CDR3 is TGTGCCAGCAGTCCAAAACAGGGGGCTGGGGATGAGCAGTTCTTC.

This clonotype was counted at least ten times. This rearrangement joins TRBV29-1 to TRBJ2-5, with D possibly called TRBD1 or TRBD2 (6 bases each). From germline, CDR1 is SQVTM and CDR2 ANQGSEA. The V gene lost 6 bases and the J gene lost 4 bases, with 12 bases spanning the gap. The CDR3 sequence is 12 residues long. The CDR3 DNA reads TGCAGCGTGTTAGGGGGGCCAGAGACCCAGTACTTC. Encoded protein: CSVLGGPETQYF.